This T cell receptor (beta chain) is drawn from a study of blood T cell repertoires in COVID-19. Study details: In each case, the material was cDNA or gDNA derived from T cells, B-cell-depleted T cells, or PBMCs.

This CDR3 has 15 residues. Germline V CDR1 and CDR2: SEHNR, FQNEAQ (reference sequence). V lost 3 bases, J lost 0 bases, and 8 bases lay in between. Clones were read by immunoSEQ multiplex PCR, and TCRdb kept only the in-frame ones, dropping some. Of about 320,000 clones in the sample, 80% to 90% are singletons; the top ten hold more than 8.5%. Participant ages covered roughly 18 to 89 years across about two dozen US areas. What the recovered Cohort 3 donors had was two negative PCRs, clearance, or symptom resolution. The V and J genes are TRBV7-9 and TRBJ2-2; a weak D match, TRBD2 (6 bases). Material for sequencing was PBMCs or T cells enriched from blood (not recorded which). This TCR was recovered from a woman aged 18 to 35 who had recovered from COVID-19. CDR3 protein: CASSFGGANTGELFF. DNA for the CDR3: TGTGCCAGCAGCTTCGGCGGGGCGAACACCGGGGAGCTGTTTTTT.